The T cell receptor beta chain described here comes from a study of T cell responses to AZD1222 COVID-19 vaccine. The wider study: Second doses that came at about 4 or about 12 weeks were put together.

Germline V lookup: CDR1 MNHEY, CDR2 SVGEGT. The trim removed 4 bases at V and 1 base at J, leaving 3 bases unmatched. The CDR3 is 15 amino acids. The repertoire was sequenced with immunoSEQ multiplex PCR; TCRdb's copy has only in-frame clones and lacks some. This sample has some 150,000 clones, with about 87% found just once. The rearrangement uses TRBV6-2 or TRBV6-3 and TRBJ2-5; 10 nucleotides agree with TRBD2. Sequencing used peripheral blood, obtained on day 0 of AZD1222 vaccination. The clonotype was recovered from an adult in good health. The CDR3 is CASSSPSGGQETQYF. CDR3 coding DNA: TGTGCCAGCAGTTCCCCTAGCGGGGGCCAAGAGACCCAGTACTTC.